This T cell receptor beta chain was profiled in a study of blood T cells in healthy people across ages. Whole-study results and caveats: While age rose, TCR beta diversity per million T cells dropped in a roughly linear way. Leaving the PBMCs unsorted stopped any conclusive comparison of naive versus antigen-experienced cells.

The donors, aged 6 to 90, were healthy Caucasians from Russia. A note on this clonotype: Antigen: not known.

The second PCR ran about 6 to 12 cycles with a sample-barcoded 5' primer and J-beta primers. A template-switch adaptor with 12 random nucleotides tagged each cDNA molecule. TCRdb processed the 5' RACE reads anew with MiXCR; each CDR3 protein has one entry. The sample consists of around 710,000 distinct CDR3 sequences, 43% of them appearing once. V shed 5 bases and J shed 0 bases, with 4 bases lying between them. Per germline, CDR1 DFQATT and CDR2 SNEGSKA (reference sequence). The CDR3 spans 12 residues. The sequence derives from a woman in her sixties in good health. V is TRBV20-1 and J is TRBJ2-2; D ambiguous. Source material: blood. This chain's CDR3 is CSALSNTGELFF. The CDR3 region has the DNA TGCAGTGCTTTATCGAACACCGGGGAGCTGTTTTTT.